This TCR beta chain was sequenced in a study of OX40 agonist ivuxolimab in advanced cancers. V was trimmed by 5 bases and J by 5 bases, leaving 15 bases between them. The germline V gene encodes CDR1 KGHSH and CDR2 LQKENI. This CDR3 region has 14 residues. Libraries were prepared by immunoSEQ multiplex PCR; TCRdb keeps only in-frame clonotypes and omits some of them. Of roughly 110,000 clones listed, 90% are singletons. This sequence originates from an adult with an advanced solid tumor such as melanoma, head and neck, liver or kidney cancer. Here the sequenced sample was CD4+ or CD8+ T cells sorted from blood, taken in a trial of the OX40 agonist ivuxolimab. The V call is TRBV18, the J call TRBJ2-5; the D gene is possibly TRBD1 (6 bases). The CDR3 coding sequence is TGTGCCAGCTCAACCCAGGACCAGGGGGAGACCCAGTACTTC. The encoded protein is CASSTQDQGETQYF. Supplemented by reference TRBV18 and TRBJ2-5, the full variable domain reads NAGVMQNPRHLVRRRGQEARLRCSPMKGHSHVYWYRQLPEEGLKFMVYLQKENIIDESGMPKERFSAEFPKEGPSILRIQQVVRGDSAAYFCASSTQDQGETQYFGPGTRLLVL.